This T cell receptor (beta chain) was sequenced during a study of blood T cell repertoires in COVID-19. CDR1 is SGHVS and CDR2 is FNYEAQ in the germline V gene. V lost 4 bases and J 7 bases, leaving 16 bases between the germline ends. The CDR3 length is 15 residues. Assay: immunoSEQ multiplex PCR; the TCRdb copy retains only in-frame clones and omits some. The data contain some 54,000 clones, approximately 91% of them singletons. This TCR was recovered from a man in his sixties with acute or convalescent COVID-19. The sample was peripheral blood. The chain employs TRBV7-6 and TRBJ2-2; D remains ambiguous. The CDR3, as DNA: TGTGCCAGCAGCTCCGATGTCGGGTTGGTCGGGGAGCTGTTTTTT. Translated, it gives CASSSDVGLVGELFF.